The 11 T cell receptor gamma chains listed next were all sequenced from one sample in a study of gamma delta lymphoproliferative disorders and STAT genes. The receptor sequences were amplified from genomic DNA of peripheral blood mononuclear cells. TCRdb reprocessed the multiplex PCR reads using CATT. The data show several thousand gamma-chain clones, with 6% to 7.5% seen just once and roughly a third held by the top ten. The material sequenced was blood. All receptors come from a human donor in good health.

This clone is classed as medium-sized. The V and J genes are TRGV2 and TRGJP2. TCRdb does not report a J gene; here it was assigned by matching the DNA to germline references. The CDR3 runs 21 residues. The V segment lost 0 bases and the J segment 0 bases; nucleotides outside the gene matches: 19. Germline loops: CDR1 EGSNGY, CDR2 YDSYNSKV. Here the CDR3 reads CATWDGRGWGNLNSSDWIKTF. The CDR3 coding sequence is TGTGCCACCTGGGACGGGCGGGGTTGGGGGAACCTCAATAGTAGTGATTGGATCAAGACGTTT.

This clone was seen many times. J is TRGJ1 or TRGJ2 and V is TRGV2. As TCRdb names no J gene, one was assigned here on the basis of a DNA match to germline. The V gene end was trimmed by 2 bases and the J gene end by 3 bases; junction bases not matched to a gene: 4. The length of the CDR3 is 13 residues. Germline CDR1 is EGSNGY and CDR2 is YDSYNSKV. CDR3 in DNA: TGTGCCACCTGGGACGCCCCTTATTATAAGAAACTCTTT. It is translated as CATWDAPYYKKLF.

In this sample, this clone turned up many times. The chain links TRGV4 to TRGJ1 or TRGJ2. In the absence of a J gene in TCRdb, the DNA was matched to germline to assign it here. There are 10 residues in the CDR3. Germline V CDR1 and CDR2: EGSTGY, YDSYTSSV. With 3 bases clipped from V and 11 bases from J, the junction kept 4 bases outside the gene matches. CDR3 sequence: CATWDSEKLF. The CDR3 region has the DNA TGTGCCACCTGGGATTCCGAGAAACTCTTT.

By sample share, this clone is medium-sized (0.01 to 0.1%). In the same sample, other DNA sequences code for this CDR3. The chain uses TRGV8 and TRGJ1 or TRGJ2. The J gene, missing from TCRdb, was assigned here through DNA to germline matching. There are 13 residues in the CDR3. Germline V gene lookup returns CDR1 VENAVY and CDR2 YDSYNSRV. With V trimmed by 1 base and J by 5 bases, 5 bases remained unmatched. DNA of the CDR3: TGTGCCACCTGGGATAGAGGGAATTATAAGAAACTCTTT. It is translated as CATWDRGNYKKLF.

This clone ranks as medium-sized. The chain couples TRGV3 to TRGJ1 or TRGJ2. Here the J gene came from matching the DNA to germline, since TCRdb omits it. The CDR3 has 14 residues. The J segment lost 1 base and the V segment lost 3 bases, leaving 6 bases of the junction unmatched. The germline V gene encodes CDR1 VTNTFY and CDR2 YDVSTARD (reference sequence). The CDR3 loop is CATWDGLNYYKKLF. The CDR3 DNA follows: TGTGCCACCTGGGACGGACTAAATTATTATAAGAAACTCTTT.

This clone rates as medium-sized. The chain carries TRGV10 and TRGJP1. No J segment appears in TCRdb, so it was assigned here by matching the sequence to germline. TRGV10 is an open reading frame, and its role is uncertain. V gave up 8 bases and J gave up 2 bases; unmatched junction bases: 9. This CDR3 comprises 15 residues. In DNA form, the CDR3 reads TGTGCTGCGTGGGATATATACACCACTGGTTGGTTCAAGATATTT. This translates into CAAWDIYTTGWFKIF.

Within the sample, this clone is medium-sized. J is TRGJ1 or TRGJ2 and V is TRGV10. Matching the DNA to germline supplied the J gene, which TCRdb does not give. TRGV10 has ORF status, its function being uncertain. The CDR3 extends over 13 amino acids. V lost 8 bases and J lost 2; bases outside the gene matches: 7. The CDR3 loop reads CAAWDAYYYKKLF. CDR3 nucleotides: TGTGCTGCGTGGGATGCCTATTATTATAAGAAACTCTTT.

This clone was seen at least ten times. The J gene is TRGJ1 or TRGJ2, the V gene TRGV9. Germline matching of the DNA provided the J gene here, since TCRdb leaves it blank. The ends lost 0 bases at V and 11 bases at J; junction bases unmatched: 7. Looked up from germline, CDR1 is GITISATS and CDR2 is ISYDGTV (reference sequence). The CDR3 consists of 12 residues. DNA for the CDR3: TGTGCCTTGTGGGAGGTGCCGACGGAGAAACTCTTT. It encodes CALWEVPTEKLF.

This clone is large (0.1 to 1%) within its sample. CDR3 in amino acids: CAAWDYTTGWFKIF. CDR3 DNA: TGTGCTGCGTGGGATTATACCACTGGTTGGTTCAAGATATTT. J is TRGJP1 and V is TRGV10. TCRdb is silent on the J gene; assignment here came from matching the DNA to germline. TRGV10 is identified as an open reading frame with a role that is uncertain. The CDR3 is 14 amino acids. V trimming: 8 bases; J trimming: 0 bases; junction bases outside the gene matches: 4.

Sample share makes this clone medium-sized. This chain connects TRGV9 to TRGJ1 or TRGJ2. The J gene, not given by TCRdb, was assigned here from a germline match of the nucleotide sequence. V lost 0 bases, J lost 6 bases, and 2 bases stayed unmatched. Germline loops: CDR1 GITISATS, CDR2 ISYDGTV (reference sequence). The CDR3 is made up of 12 amino acids. CDR3 bases: TGTGCCTTGTGGGAGGTGCCTTATAAGAAACTCTTT. Protein sequence: CALWEVPYKKLF.

By share, this clone ranks as medium-sized. For the CDR3, the DNA is TGTGCCACCTGGGACAGGCCGATGTTGTATTATAAGAAACTCTTT. It specifies CATWDRPMLYYKKLF. The gene calls are TRGV3 and TRGJ1 or TRGJ2. Germline matching of the DNA provided the J gene here, since TCRdb leaves it blank. CDR3 length: 15 residues. The ends lost 0 bases at V and 4 bases at J; junction bases unmatched: 9. Per the germline V gene, CDR1 is VTNTFY and CDR2 is YDVSTARD (reference sequence).